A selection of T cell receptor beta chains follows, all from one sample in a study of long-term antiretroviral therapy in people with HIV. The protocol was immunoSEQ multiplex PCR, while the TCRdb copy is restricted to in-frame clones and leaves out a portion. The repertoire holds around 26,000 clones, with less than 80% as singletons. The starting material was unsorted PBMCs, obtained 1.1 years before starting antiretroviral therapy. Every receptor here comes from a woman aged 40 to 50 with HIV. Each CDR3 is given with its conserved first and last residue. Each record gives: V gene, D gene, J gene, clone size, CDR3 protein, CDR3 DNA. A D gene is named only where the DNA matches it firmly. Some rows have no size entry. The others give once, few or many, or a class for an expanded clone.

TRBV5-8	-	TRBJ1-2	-	CASSFQFLGAGGYTF	TGTGCCAGCAGCTTTCAATTTCTAGGGGCAGGAGGCTACACCTTC
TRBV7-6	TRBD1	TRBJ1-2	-	CASSSRQGGSGGYTF	TGTGCCAGCAGCTCCAGACAGGGAGGTAGTGGTGGCTACACCTTC
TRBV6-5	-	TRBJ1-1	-	CASSYTRGGRVTEAFF	TGTGCCAGCAGTTATACGCGTGGGGGGCGAGTCACTGAAGCTTTCTTT
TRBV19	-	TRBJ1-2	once	CASSLGGLHSYGYTF	TGTGCCAGTAGTCTAGGGGGGCTCCACTCCTATGGCTACACCTTC
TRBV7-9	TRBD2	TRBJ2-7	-	CASSPGRGGRTYEQYF	TGTGCCAGCAGCCCTGGACGGGGGGGCCGTACGTACGAGCAGTACTTC
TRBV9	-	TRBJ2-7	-	CASSVGGGRSYEQYF	TGTGCCAGCAGCGTAGGTGGGGGCCGAAGTTACGAGCAGTACTTC
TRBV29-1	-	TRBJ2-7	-	CSVEVQGYEQYF	TGCAGCGTTGAGGTACAGGGCTACGAGCAGTACTTC
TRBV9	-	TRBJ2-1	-	CASSVGDYNEQFF	TGTGCCAGCAGCGTCGGGGATTACAATGAGCAGTTCTTC
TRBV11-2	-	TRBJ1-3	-	CASSLVPGDEHF	TGTGCCAGCAGCTTGGTCCCGGGAGACGAGCATTTT
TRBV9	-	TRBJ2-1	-	CASSVKVLGDPQFF	TGTGCCAGCAGCGTAAAGGTTTTGGGGGACCCTCAGTTCTTC
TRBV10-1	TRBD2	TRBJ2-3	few	CASSESLAGGTQYF	TGCGCCAGCAGTGAGTCACTAGCGGGAGGGACGCAGTATTTT
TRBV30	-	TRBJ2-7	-	CAWSPSRTAISYEQYF	TGTGCCTGGAGTCCGTCCCGGACAGCGATCTCCTACGAGCAGTACTTC
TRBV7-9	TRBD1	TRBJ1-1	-	CASSSGTGGAPGVEAFF	TGTGCCAGCAGCTCTGGGACAGGGGGCGCCCCGGGGGTGGAGGCTTTCTTT
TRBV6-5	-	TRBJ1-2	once	CASSYSKGNHGYTF	TGTGCCAGCAGTTACTCGAAAGGGAATCATGGCTACACCTTC
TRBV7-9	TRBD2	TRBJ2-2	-	CASSLRLAGVTGELFF	TGTGCCAGCAGCTTAAGACTAGCGGGGGTAACCGGGGAGCTGTTTTTT
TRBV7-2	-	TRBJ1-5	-	CASSYRASDQPQHF	TGTGCCAGCAGCTACAGGGCTTCCGATCAGCCCCAGCATTTT
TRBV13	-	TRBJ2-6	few	CASSLDGDSGANVLTF	TGTGCCAGCAGCTTGGACGGAGACTCTGGGGCCAACGTCCTGACTTTC